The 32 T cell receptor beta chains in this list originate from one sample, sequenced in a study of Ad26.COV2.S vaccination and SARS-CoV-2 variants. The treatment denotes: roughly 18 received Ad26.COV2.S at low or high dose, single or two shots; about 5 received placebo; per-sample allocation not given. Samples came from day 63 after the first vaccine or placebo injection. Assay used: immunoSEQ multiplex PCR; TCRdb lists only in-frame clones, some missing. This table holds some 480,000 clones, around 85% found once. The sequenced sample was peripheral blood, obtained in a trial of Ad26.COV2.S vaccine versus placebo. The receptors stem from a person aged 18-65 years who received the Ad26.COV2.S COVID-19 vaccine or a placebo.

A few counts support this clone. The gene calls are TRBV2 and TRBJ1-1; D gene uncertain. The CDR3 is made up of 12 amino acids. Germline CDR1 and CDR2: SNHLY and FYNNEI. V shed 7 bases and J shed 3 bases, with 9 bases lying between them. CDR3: CASIKDYTEAFF. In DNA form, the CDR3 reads TGTGCCAGCATTAAGGACTACACTGAAGCTTTCTTT.

The CDR3 is CASSPMGRGGNTIYF. CDR3 coding DNA: TGTGCCAGCAGCCCCATGGGGAGGGGTGGAAACACCATATATTTT. The chain combines TRBV4-2 with TRBJ1-3; a weak D match, TRBD1 (5 bases). This CDR3 has 15 amino acids. Trimming removed 4 bases from V and 3 bases from J, with 13 bases in between. Germline loops: CDR1 LGHNA, CDR2 YNFKEQ.

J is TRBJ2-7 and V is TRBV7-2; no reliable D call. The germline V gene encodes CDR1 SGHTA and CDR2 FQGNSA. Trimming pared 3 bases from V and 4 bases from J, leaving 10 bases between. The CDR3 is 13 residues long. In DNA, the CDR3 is TGTGCCAGCAGCTTTAGAACAGAGTACGAGCAGTACTTC. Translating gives CASSFRTEYEQYF. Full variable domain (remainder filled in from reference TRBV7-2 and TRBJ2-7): GAGVSQSPSNKVTEKGKDVELRCDPISGHTALYWYRQSLGQGLEFLIYFQGNSAPDKSGLPSDRFSAERTGGSVSTLTIQRTQQEDSAVYLCASSFRTEYEQYFGPGTRLTVT.

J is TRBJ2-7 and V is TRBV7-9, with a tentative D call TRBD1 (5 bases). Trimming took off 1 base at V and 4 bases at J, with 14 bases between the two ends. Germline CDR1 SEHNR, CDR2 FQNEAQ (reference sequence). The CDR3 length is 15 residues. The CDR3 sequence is CASSLGGLRGYEQYF. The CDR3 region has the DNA TGTGCCAGCAGCTTAGGGGGCCTAAGGGGTTACGAGCAGTACTTC.

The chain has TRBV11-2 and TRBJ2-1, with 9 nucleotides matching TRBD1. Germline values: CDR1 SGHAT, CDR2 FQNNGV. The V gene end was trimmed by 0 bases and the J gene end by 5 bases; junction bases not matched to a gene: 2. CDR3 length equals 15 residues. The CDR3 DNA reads TGTGCCAGCAGCTTAGAGGGGACAGGGAACAATGAGCAGTTCTTC. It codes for CASSLEGTGNNEQFF. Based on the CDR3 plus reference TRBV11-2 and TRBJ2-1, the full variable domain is EAGVAQSPRYKIIEKRQSVAFWCNPISGHATLYWYQQILGQGPKLLIQFQNNGVVDDSQLPKDRFSAERLKGVDSTLKIQPAKLEDSAVYLCASSLEGTGNNEQFFGPGTRLTVL.

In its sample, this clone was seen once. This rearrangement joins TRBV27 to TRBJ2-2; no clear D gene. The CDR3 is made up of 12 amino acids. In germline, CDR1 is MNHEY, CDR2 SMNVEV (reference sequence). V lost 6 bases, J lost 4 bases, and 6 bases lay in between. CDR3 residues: CASSPGTGELFF. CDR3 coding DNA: TGTGCCAGCAGCCCCGGCACCGGGGAGCTGTTTTTT.

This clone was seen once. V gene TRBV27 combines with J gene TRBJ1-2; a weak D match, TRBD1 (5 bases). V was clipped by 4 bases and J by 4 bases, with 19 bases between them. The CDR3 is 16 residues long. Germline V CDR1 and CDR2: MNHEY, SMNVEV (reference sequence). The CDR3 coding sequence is TGTGCCAGCAGTTCCCTTGGGGGTTCCCTCCTCTATGGCTACACCTTC. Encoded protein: CASSSLGGSLLYGYTF.

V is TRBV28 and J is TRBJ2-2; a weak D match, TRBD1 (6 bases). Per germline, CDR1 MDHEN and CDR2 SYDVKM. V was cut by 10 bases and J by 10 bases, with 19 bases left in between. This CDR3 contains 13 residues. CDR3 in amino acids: CATYHRDEEELFF. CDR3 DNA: TGTGCCACCTACCACAGGGATGAAGAGGAGCTGTTTTTT. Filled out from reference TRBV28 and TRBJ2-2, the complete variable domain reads DVKVTQSSRYLVKRTGEKVFLECVQDMDHENMFWYRQDPGLGLRLIYFSYDVKMKEKGDIPEGYSVSREKKERFSLILESASTNQTSMYLCATYHRDEEELFFGEGSRLTVL.

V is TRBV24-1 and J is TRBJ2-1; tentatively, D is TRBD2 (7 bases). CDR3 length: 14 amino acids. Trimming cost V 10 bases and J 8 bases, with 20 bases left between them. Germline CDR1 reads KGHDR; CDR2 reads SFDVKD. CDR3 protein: CATSRGAKRDEQFF. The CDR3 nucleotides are TGTGCCACATCCCGGGGGGCCAAAAGGGATGAGCAGTTCTTC.

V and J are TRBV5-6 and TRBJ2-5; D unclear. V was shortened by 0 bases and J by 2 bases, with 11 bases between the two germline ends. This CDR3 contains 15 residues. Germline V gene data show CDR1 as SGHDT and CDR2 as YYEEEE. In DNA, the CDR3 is TGTGCCAGCAGCTTGGGGGTGGGCATTCAAGAGACCCAGTACTTC. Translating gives CASSLGVGIQETQYF. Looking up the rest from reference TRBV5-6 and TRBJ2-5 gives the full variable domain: DAGVTQSPTHLIKTRGQQVTLRCSPKSGHDTVSWYQQALGQGPQFIFQYYEEEERQRGNFPDRFSGHQFPNYSSELNVNALLLGDSALYLCASSLGVGIQETQYFGPGTRLLVL.

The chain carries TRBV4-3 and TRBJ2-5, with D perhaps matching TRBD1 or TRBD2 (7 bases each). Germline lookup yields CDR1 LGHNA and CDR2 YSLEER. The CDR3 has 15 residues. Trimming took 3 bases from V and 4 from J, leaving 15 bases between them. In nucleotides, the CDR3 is TGCGCCAGCAGCCAGCAGACAGGGAGGGGAGAGACCCAGTACTTC. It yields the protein CASSQQTGRGETQYF.

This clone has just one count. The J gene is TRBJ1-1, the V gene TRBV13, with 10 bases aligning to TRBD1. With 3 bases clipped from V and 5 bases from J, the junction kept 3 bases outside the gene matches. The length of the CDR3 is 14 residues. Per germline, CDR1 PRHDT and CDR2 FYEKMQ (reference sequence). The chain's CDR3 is CASSFGQGVTEAFF. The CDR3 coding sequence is TGTGCCAGCAGCTTCGGACAGGGGGTGACTGAAGCTTTCTTT. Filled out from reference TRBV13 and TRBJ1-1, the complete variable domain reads AAGVIQSPRHLIKEKRETATLKCYPIPRHDTVYWYQQGPGQDPQFLISFYEKMQSDKGSIPDRFSAQQFSDYHSELNMSSLELGDSALYFCASSFGQGVTEAFFGQGTRLTVV.

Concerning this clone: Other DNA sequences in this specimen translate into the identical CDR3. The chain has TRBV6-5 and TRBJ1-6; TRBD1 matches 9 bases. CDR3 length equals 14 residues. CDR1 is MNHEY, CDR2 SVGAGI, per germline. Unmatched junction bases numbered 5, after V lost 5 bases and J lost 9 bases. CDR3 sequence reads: CASSPGQGGSPLHF. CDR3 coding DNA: TGTGCCAGCAGTCCGGGACAGGGAGGTTCACCCCTCCACTTT.

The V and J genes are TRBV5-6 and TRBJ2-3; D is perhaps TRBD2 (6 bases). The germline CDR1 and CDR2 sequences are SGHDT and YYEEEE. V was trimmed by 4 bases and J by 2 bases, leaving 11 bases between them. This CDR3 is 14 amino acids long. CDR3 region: CASSRDWNTDTQYF. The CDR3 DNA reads TGTGCCAGCAGCCGGGACTGGAACACAGATACGCAGTATTTT.

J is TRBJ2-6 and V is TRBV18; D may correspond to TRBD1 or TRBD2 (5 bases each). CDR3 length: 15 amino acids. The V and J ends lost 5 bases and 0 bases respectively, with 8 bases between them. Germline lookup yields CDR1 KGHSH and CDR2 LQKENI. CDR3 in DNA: TGTGCCAGCTCAGAGGGGCTCTCTGGGGCCAACGTCCTGACTTTC. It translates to CASSEGLSGANVLTF.

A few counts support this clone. Written as DNA, the CDR3 is TGTGCCAGCAGCTTGACAGACCTTGGCTACACCTTC. Translation gives CASSLTDLGYTF. The rearrangement uses TRBV5-4 and TRBJ1-2; D unclear. V was cut by 1 base and J by 7 bases, with 8 bases left in between. Germline V gene sequence: CDR1 SGHNT, CDR2 YYREEE (reference sequence). The CDR3 covers 12 residues. The variable domain in full, completed from reference TRBV5-4 and TRBJ1-2, reads ETGVTQSPTHLIKTRGQQVTLRCSSQSGHNTVSWYQQALGQGPQFIFQYYREEENGRGNFPPRFSGLQFPNYSSELNVNALELDDSALYLCASSLTDLGYTFGSGTRLTVV.

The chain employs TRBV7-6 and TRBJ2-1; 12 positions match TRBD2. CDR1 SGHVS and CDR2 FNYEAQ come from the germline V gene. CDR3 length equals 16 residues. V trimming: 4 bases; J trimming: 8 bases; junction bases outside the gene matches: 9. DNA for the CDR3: TGTGCCAGCAGCTCCGTCCTAGCGGGAGGGCCACATGAGCAGTTCTTC. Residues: CASSSVLAGGPHEQFF.

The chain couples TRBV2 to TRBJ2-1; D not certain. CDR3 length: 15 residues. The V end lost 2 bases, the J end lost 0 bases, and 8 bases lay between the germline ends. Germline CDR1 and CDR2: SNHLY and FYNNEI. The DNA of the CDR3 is TGTGCCAGCAGTGAAACAAAAGGCTCCTACAATGAGCAGTTCTTC. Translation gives CASSETKGSYNEQFF.

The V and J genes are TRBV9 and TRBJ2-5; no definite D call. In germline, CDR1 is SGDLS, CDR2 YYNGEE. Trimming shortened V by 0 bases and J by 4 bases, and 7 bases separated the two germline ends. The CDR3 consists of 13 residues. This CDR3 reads CASSVVVGETQYF. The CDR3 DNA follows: TGTGCCAGCAGCGTAGTCGTGGGAGAGACCCAGTACTTC.

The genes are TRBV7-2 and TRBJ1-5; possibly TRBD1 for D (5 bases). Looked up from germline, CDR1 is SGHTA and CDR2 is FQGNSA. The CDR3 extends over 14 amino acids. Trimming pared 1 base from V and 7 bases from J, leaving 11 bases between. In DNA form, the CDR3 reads TGTGCCAGCAGCTTAGACGGGGGAGGGCAGCCCCAGCATTTT. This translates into CASSLDGGGQPQHF.

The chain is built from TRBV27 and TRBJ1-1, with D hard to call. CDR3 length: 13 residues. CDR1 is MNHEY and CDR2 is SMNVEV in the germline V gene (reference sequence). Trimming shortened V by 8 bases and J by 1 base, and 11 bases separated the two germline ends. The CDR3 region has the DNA TGTGCCAGCGGCATCTATCAGAACACTGAAGCTTTCTTT. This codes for CASGIYQNTEAFF.

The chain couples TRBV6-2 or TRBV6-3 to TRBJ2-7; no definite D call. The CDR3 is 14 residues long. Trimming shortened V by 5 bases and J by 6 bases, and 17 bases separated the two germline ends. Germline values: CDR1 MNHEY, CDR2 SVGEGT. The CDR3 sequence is CASSPRSLGAEQYF. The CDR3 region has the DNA TGTGCCAGCAGTCCCCGCAGTCTAGGAGCCGAGCAGTACTTC.

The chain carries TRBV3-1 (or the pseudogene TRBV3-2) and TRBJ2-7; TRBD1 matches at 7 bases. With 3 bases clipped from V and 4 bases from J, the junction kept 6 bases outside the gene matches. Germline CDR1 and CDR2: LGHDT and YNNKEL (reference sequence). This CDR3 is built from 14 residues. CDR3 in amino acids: CASSQGQNLYEQYF. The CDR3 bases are TGTGCCAGCAGCCAGGGACAGAACCTTTACGAGCAGTACTTC.

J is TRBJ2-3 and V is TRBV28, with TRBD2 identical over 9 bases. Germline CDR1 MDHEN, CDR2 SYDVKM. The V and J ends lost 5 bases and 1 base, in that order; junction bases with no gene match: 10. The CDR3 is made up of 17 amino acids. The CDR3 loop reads CASSLTTSGFRTDTQYF. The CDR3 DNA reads TGTGCCAGCAGTCTCACAACTAGCGGGTTTCGCACAGATACGCAGTATTTT. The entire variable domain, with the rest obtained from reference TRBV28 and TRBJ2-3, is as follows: DVKVTQSSRYLVKRTGEKVFLECVQDMDHENMFWYRQDPGLGLRLIYFSYDVKMKEKGDIPEGYSVSREKKERFSLILESASTNQTSMYLCASSLTTSGFRTDTQYFGPGTRLTVL.

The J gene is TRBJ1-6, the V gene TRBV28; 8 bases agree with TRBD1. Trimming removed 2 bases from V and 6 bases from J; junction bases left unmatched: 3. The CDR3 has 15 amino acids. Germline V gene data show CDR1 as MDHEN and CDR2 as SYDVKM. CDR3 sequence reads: CASSLVRGLNSPLHF. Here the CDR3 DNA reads TGTGCCAGCAGTTTAGTCAGGGGGCTTAATTCACCCCTCCACTTT.

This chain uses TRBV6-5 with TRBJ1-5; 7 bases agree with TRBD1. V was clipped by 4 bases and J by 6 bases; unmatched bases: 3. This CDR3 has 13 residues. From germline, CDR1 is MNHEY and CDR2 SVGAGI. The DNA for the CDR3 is TGTGCCAGCAGTTCCGACAGGGCTCAGCCCCAGCATTTT. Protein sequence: CASSSDRAQPQHF.

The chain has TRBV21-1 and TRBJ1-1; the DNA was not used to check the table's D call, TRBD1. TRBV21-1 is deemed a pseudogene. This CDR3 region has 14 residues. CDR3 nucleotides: TGTGCCAGCAGCGCCCCGACAGGGAACACTGAAGCTTTCTTT. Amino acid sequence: CASSAPTGNTEAFF.

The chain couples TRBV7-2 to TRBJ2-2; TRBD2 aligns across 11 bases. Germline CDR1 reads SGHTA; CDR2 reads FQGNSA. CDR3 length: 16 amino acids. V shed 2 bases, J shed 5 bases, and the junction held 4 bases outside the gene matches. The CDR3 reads CASSLLLAGGTGELFF. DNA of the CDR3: TGTGCCAGCAGCTTATTGCTAGCGGGAGGAACCGGGGAGCTGTTTTTT.

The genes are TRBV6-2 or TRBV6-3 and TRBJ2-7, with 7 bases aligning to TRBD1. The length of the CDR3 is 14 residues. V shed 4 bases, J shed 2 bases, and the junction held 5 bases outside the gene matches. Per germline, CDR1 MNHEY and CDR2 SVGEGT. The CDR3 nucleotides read TGTGCCAGCAGTTCATCCGGGACAGCCTACGAGCAGTACTTC. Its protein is CASSSSGTAYEQYF.

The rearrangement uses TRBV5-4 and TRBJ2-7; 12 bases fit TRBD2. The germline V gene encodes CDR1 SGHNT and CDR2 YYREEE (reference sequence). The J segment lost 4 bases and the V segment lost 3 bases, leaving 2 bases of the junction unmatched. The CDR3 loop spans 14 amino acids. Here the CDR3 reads CASSSGLAGYEQYF. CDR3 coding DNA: TGTGCCAGCAGCTCAGGACTAGCGGGATACGAGCAGTACTTC.

Here the CDR3 DNA reads TGTGCCAGTAGTATGGTTGCCAATGAGCAGTTCTTC. Its protein product is CASSMVANEQFF. The V call is TRBV19, the J call TRBJ2-1; D gene uncertain. The CDR3 loop spans 12 amino acids. The germline V gene encodes CDR1 LNHDA and CDR2 SQIVND (reference sequence). The V end was cut by 3 bases, the J end by 6 bases, with 6 bases between.

The CDR3 loop reads CASSLRDYGYTF. The CDR3 DNA sequence: TGCGCCAGCAGCTTGCGAGACTATGGCTACACCTTC. J is TRBJ1-2 and V is TRBV5-1, with D unclear. Germline V lookup: CDR1 SGHRS, CDR2 YFSETQ. The CDR3 is 12 residues long. The V and J ends lost 1 base and 3 bases respectively, with 4 bases between them.